Presented here are 6 T cell receptor beta chains from one specimen sequenced in a study of blood T cell repertoires in COVID-19. Profiling relied on immunoSEQ multiplex PCR, and the TCRdb table lists in-frame clones only, not all of them. The profile shows about 190,000 clones, 78% of them singletons. The sequenced sample consisted of peripheral blood. These receptor sequences come from a woman of 80 years or more with active or convalescent COVID-19.

The V and J genes are TRBV25-1 and TRBJ1-5; 10 bases fit TRBD1. The germline gives CDR1 MGHDK, CDR2 SYGVNS. The CDR3 is made up of 17 amino acids. V gave up 4 bases and J gave up 5 bases; unmatched junction bases: 11. CDR3 sequence reads: CASSGATGGVGHQPQHF. The CDR3 DNA sequence: TGTGCCAGCAGTGGCGCGACAGGGGGCGTAGGACATCAGCCCCAGCATTTT.

The chain uses TRBV4-1 and TRBJ1-2; D is unresolved. The CDR3 contains 15 residues. The V and J ends lost 4 bases and 5 bases respectively, with 17 bases between them. Germline V gene data show CDR1 as MGHRA and CDR2 as YSYEKL. The DNA for the CDR3 is TGCGCCAGCAGCCCCTACGGGGAAACCGATTATGGCTACACCTTC. Encoded protein: CASSPYGETDYGYTF.

The genes are TRBV10-3 and TRBJ2-1, with 8 bases that match TRBD2. The V gene end was trimmed by 0 bases and the J gene end by 6 bases; junction bases not matched to a gene: 1. Germline-derived CDR1 and CDR2 are ENHRY and SYGVKD. The CDR3 spans 14 residues. For the CDR3, the DNA is TGTGCCATCAGTGAGTCGGGACTAGGCAATGAGCAGTTCTTC. Its protein is CAISESGLGNEQFF.

The chain couples TRBV2 to TRBJ1-4; 8 bases agree with TRBD1. CDR1 and CDR2 from the germline V gene are SNHLY and FYNNEI. The V segment lost 6 bases and the J segment 12 bases; nucleotides outside the gene matches: 6. The CDR3 is 12 residues long. The CDR3 loop reads CASRLATGELFF. Written as DNA, the CDR3 is TGTGCCAGCAGGCTGGCGACAGGGGAACTGTTTTTT.

This sequence joins TRBV10-3 and TRBJ2-3, with D possibly being TRBD2 (6 bases). Germline lookup yields CDR1 ENHRY and CDR2 SYGVKD. Deletions cut 8 bases from V and 2 bases from J, with 17 bases between. The CDR3 consists of 15 residues. The CDR3 protein is CAISIGGTNTDTQYF. Written as DNA, the CDR3 is TGTGCCATCTCTATCGGCGGGACCAACACAGATACGCAGTATTTT.

This clone showed up just once. The chain joins TRBV27 to TRBJ1-2; 7 bases are shared with TRBD1. The CDR3 is 17 residues long. Germline V gene lookup returns CDR1 MNHEY and CDR2 SMNVEV (reference sequence). J gave up 2 bases and V 5 bases, and 14 bases lay outside the gene matches. The CDR3 loop reads CASSPGTAKDANYGYTF. DNA for the CDR3: TGTGCCAGCAGTCCAGGGACAGCTAAGGATGCGAACTATGGCTACACCTTC.